The T cell receptor beta chain described here comes from a study of CD8+CD57+ T cells in acquired aplastic anemia. Study overall: The average for DNA from sorted CD4+ and CD8+ cells was roughly 3 ug. In CD4+ cells, healthy donors produced an average of about 11 million reads. Study-level results: Between the patient and control groups, CD8+ Simpson's diversity did not differ significantly. There were 25 to 30 CD8+ CDR3 sequences that occurred in both patients and controls.

Many counts were recorded for this clonotype. Its antigen is not known. Trimming pared 6 bases from V and 0 bases from J, leaving 5 bases between. The CDR3 spans 12 residues. The use of genomic DNA as template underpinned the TCR beta VDJ and CDR3 profiling. TCRdb itself ran the reads through MiXCR, one entry per CDR3 protein. The sample includes around 200,000 distinct CDR3 sequences, around 60% seen only once; the top ten take 25% to 30%. Sequences were obtained from sorted CD4+, CD8+, or CD8+CD57+ T cells (not recorded which) from PBMCs. The source of this sequence is a human donor in good health. This sequence joins TRBV12-3 or TRBV12-4 and TRBJ2-5, with no clear D. The CDR3 loop is CASSKYQETQYF. The CDR3 coding sequence is TGTGCCAGCAGCAAGTACCAAGAGACCCAGTACTTC.